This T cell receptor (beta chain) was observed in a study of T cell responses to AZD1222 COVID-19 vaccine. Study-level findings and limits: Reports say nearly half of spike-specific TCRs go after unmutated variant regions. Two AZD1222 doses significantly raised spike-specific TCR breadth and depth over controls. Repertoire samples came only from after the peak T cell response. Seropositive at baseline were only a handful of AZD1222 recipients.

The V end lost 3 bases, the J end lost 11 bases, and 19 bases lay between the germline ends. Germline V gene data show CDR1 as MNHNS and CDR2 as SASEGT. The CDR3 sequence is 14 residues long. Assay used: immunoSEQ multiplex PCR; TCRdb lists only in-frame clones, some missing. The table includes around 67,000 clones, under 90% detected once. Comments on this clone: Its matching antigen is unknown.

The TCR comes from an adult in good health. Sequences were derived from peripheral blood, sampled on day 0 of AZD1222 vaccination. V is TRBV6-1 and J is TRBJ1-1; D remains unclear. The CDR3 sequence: CASSEGSSRQLAFF. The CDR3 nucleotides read TGTGCCAGCAGTGAGGGGTCCTCCAGACAATTGGCTTTCTTT.